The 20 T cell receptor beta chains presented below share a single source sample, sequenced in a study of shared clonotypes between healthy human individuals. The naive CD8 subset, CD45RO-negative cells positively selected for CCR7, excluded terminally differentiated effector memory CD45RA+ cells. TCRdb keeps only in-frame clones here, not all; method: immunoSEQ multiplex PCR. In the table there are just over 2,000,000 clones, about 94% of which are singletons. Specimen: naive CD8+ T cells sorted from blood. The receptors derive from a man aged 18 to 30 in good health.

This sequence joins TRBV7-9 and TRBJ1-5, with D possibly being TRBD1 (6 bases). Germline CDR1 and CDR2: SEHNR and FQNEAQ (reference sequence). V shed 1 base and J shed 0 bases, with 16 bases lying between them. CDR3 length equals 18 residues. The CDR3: CASSLGGALTDSNQPQHF. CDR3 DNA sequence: TGTGCCAGCAGCTTAGGGGGGGCACTTACGGATAGCAATCAGCCCCAGCATTTT.

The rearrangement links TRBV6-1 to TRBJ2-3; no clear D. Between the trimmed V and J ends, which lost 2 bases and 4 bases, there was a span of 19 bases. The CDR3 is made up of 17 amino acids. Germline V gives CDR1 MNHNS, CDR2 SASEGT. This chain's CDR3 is CASSESGWAPAADTQYF. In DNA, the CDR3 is TGTGCCAGCAGTGAATCCGGGTGGGCCCCGGCGGCAGATACGCAGTATTTT.

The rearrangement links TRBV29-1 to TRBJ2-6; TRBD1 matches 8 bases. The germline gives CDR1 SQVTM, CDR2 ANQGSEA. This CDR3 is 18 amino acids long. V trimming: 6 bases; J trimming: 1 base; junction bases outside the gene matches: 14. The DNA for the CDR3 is TGCAGCGTAGCCTGGACAGGGCAGCCTTTTTCTGGGGCCAACGTCCTGACTTTC. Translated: CSVAWTGQPFSGANVLTF.

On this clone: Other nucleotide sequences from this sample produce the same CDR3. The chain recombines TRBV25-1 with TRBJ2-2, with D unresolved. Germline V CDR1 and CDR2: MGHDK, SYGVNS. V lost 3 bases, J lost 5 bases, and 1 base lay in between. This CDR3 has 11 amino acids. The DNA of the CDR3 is TGTGCCAGCAGTGATACCGGGGAGCTGTTTTTT. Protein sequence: CASSDTGELFF.

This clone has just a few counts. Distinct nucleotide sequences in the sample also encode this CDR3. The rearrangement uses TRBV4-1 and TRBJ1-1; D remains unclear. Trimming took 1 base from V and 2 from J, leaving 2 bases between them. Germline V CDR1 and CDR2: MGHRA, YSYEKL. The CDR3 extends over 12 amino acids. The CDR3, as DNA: TGCGCCAGCAGCCAAGGTAACACTGAAGCTTTCTTT. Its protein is CASSQGNTEAFF.

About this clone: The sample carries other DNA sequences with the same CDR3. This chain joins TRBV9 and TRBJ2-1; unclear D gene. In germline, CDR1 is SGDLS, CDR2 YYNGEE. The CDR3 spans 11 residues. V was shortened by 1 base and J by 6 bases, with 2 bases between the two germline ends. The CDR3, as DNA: TGTGCCAGCAGCGTATCCAATGAGCAGTTCTTC. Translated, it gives CASSVSNEQFF.

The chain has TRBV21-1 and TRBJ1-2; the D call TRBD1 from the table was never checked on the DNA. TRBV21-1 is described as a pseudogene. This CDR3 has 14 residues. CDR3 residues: CASRTTVTNYGYTF. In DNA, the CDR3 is TGTGCCAGCAGGACCACAGTGACAAACTATGGCTACACCTTC.

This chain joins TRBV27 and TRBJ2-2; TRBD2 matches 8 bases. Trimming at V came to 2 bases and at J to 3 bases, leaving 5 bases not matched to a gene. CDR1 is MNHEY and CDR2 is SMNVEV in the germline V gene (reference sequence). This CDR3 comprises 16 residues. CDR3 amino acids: CASSLAVAGHTGELFF. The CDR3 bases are TGTGCCAGCAGTTTAGCGGTAGCGGGACACACCGGGGAGCTGTTTTTT.

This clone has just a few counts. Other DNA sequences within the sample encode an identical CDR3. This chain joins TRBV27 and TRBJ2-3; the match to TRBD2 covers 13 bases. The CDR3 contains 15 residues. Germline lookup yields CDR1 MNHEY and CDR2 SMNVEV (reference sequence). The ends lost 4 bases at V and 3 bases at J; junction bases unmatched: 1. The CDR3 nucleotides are TGTGCCAGCAGTTCACTAGCGGGGGGGACAGATACGCAGTATTTT. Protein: CASSSLAGGTDTQYF.

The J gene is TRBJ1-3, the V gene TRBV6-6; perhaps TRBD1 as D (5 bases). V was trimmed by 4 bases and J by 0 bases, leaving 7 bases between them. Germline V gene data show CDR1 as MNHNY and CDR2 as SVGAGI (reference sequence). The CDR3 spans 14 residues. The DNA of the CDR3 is TGTGCCAGCAGTTTGGACAACTCTGGAAACACCATATATTTT. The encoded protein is CASSLDNSGNTIYF.

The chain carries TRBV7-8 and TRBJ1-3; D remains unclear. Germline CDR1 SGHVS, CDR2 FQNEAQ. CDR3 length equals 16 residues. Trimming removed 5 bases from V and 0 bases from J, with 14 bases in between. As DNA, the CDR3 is TGTGCCAGCAGCCCCCTGGGAGGGATCTCTGGAAACACCATATATTTT. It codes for CASSPLGGISGNTIYF.

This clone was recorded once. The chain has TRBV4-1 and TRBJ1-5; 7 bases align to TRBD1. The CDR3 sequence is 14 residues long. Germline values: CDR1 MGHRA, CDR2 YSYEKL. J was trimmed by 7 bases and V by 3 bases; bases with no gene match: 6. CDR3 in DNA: TGCGCCAGCAGCCAGACAGGGAACCTACAGCCCCAGCATTTT. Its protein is CASSQTGNLQPQHF.

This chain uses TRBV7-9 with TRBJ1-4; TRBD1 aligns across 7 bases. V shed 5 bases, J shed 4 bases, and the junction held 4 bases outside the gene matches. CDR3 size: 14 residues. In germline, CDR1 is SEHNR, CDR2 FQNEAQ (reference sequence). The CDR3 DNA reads TGTGCCAGCAGCACGGGACAGTATAATGAAAAACTGTTTTTT. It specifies CASSTGQYNEKLFF.

The CDR3 DNA sequence: TGTGCCAGCAGCTTAGAGGAAAATGAAAAACTGTTTTTT. It specifies CASSLEENEKLFF. The chain carries TRBV7-9 and TRBJ1-4; no clear D. Germline CDR1 and CDR2: SEHNR and FQNEAQ (reference sequence). With 1 base removed from V and 5 bases from J, the gap between germline ends came to 5 bases. The CDR3 runs 13 residues.

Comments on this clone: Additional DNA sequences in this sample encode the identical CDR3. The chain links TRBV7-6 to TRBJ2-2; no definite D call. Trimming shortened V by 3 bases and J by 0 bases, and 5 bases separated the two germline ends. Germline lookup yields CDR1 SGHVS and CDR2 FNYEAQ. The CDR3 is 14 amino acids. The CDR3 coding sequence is TGTGCCAGCAGCTTGGGGACGAACACCGGGGAGCTGTTTTTT. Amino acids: CASSLGTNTGELFF.

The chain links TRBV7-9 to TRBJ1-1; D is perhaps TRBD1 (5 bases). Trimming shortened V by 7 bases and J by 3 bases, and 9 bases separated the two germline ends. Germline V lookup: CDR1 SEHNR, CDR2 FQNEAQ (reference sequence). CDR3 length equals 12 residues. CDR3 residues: CASTPGDTEAFF. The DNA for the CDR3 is TGTGCCAGCACCCCGGGGGACACTGAAGCTTTCTTT.

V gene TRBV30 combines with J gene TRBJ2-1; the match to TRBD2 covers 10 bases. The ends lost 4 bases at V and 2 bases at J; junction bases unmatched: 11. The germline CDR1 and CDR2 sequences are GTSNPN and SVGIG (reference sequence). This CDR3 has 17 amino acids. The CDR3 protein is CAWMTAGGPTTYNEQFF. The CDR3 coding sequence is TGTGCCTGGATGACAGCGGGAGGGCCCACAACCTACAATGAGCAGTTCTTC.

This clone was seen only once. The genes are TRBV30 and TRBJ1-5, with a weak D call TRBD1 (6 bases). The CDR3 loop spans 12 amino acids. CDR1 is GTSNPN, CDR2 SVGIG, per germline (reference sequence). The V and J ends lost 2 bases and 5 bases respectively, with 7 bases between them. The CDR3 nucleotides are TGTGCCTGGAGTCCAGGGGATCAGCCCCAGCATTTT. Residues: CAWSPGDQPQHF.

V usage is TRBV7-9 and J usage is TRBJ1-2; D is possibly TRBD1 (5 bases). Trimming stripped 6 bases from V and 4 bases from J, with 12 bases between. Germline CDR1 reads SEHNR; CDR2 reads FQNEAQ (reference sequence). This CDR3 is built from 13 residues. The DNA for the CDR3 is TGTGCCAGCAGTTCTACCGACAGCTATGGCTACACCTTC. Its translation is CASSSTDSYGYTF.

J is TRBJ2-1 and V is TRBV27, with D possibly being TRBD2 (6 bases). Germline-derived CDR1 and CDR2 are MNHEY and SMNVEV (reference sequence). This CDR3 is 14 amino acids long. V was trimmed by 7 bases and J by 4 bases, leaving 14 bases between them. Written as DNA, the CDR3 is TGTGCCAGCATCTCAAAGGGGAGGTACAATGAGCAGTTCTTC. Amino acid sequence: CASISKGRYNEQFF.